This TCR beta chain was found in a study of blood T cell repertoires in COVID-19. Study background: There were acute and convalescent COVID-19 samples, and they came from the United States, Italy and Spain. PBMCs, B-cell-depleted T cells, or T cells were the source of the cDNA or gDNA that made up the material.

In the original analysis: Nucleated cell number was recorded as an estimate derived from reference gene primer amplification. TCRdb's copy holds only in-frame clones and misses some; the assay was immunoSEQ multiplex PCR. Clone size and the V and J calls come from that table; the DNA yielded D and trimming. The table includes over 200,000 clones, approximately 87% detected once. Germline V gene sequence: CDR1 MNHEY, CDR2 SVGAGI. V lost 7 bases, J lost 1 base, and 10 bases lay in between. The CDR3 is 14 residues long. This clone appeared a few times. Sequenced input: peripheral blood. The sequence was obtained from a woman between 65 and 79 years old with active or convalescent COVID-19. J is TRBJ2-2 and V is TRBV6-5; tentative D call: TRBD2 (6 bases). Written as DNA, the CDR3 is TGTGCCAGCACTGGTAGCGGGAACACCGGGGAGCTGTTTTTT. As protein: CASTGSGNTGELFF.